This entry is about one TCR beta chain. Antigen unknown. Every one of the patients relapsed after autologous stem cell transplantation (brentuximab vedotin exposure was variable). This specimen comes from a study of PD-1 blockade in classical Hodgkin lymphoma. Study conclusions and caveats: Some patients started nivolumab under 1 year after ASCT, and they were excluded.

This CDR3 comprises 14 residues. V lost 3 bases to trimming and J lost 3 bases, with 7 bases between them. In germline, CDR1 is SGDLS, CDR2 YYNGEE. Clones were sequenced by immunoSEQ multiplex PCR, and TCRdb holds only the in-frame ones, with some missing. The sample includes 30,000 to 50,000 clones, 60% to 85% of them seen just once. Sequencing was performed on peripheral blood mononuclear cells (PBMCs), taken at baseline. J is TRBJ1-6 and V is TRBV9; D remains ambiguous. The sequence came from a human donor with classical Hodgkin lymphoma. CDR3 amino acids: CASSGDYYNSPLHF. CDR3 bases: TGTGCCAGCAGCGGCGACTACTATAATTCACCCCTCCACTTT.